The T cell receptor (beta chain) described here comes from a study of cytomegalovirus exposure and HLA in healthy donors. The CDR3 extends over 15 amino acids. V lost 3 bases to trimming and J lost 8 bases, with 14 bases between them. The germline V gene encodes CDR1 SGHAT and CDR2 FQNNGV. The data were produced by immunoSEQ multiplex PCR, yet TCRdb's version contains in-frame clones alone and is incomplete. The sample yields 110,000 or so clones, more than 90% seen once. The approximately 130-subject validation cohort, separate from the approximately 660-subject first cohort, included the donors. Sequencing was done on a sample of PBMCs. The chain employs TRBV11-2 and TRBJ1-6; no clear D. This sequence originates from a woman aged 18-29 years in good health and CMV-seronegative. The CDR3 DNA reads TGTGCCAGCAGCTTTCAGTTGGCGGCGGATTCACCCCTCCACTTT. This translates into CASSFQLAADSPLHF.